The entry below gives a single T cell receptor beta chain sequence along with its context. The data belong to a study of T-cell reconstitution after alpha-beta-depleted transplantation in children. Preparing the TCRbeta library involved the use of unique molecular identifiers. TCRdb reanalysed the PCR reads using MiXCR and keeps one entry per CDR3 protein. The data contain a few hundred thousand distinct CDR3 sequences, about an eighth of them singletons. In germline, CDR1 is MNHEY, CDR2 SVGEGT. The CDR3 loop spans 15 amino acids. Trimming cost V 2 bases and J 5 bases; bases outside gene matches: 9. The genes are TRBV6-2 or TRBV6-3 and TRBJ2-7; 7 bases line up with TRBD1. Sequences were derived from PBMCs, sampled from the stem cell graft. The TCR was taken from a human donor who donated a stem cell graft to a child with Fanconi anemia. CDR3 DNA sequence: TGTGCCAGCAGTTACACTTTAGGCAGGGGGAACGAGCAGTACTTC. Its protein product is CASSYTLGRGNEQYF.